This TCR beta chain derives from a study of shared clonotypes between healthy human individuals. Findings and limits, study-wide: Among the subsets, naive ones generally showed larger estimated richness than memory ones. In four donors, about 5% of naive CD4 clonotypes appeared in common.

With regard to this clone: Its antigen is unknown.

Those who donated were healthy HIV-negative adults, with no recent acute infections or vaccinations reported. Once extracted for a subset, genomic DNA was divided evenly among several immunoSEQ plates. Using immunoSEQ multiplex PCR, the repertoire was profiled, and TCRdb retains in-frame clones only, with some absent. This table has 2 million to 2.5 million clones, 85% to 95% appearing once. The CDR3 extends over 16 amino acids. Germline V lookup: CDR1 MNHEY, CDR2 SMNVEV (reference sequence). J was trimmed by 4 bases and V by 2 bases; bases with no gene match: 5. This rearrangement joins TRBV27 to TRBJ2-1, with 10 positions matching TRBD2. The receptor comes from a young man in good health. Some clones in this sample may be carry-over from other donors' samples. The material sequenced was naive CD4+ T cells from PBMCs. Subset specified: CD45RA+ positively selected. DNA for the CDR3: TGTGCCAGCAGTTTAAACGGACTAGCGGCATACAATGAGCAGTTCTTC. Amino acid sequence: CASSLNGLAAYNEQFF.